This T cell receptor (beta chain) emerged from a study of blood T cell repertoires in COVID-19 (dated by TCRdb to about 2020). Background for the entire study: Collaborator samples came from the United States, Italy and Spain and covered acute and convalescent phases of COVID-19. The repertoires were made available in a free public database intended to serve as a resource for research on the immune response to SARS-CoV-2. Where available, HLA class I and class II types were obtained from metadata supplied by the sample provider rather than from assay-based typing. The sample metadata nearly always contained a de-identified subject ID, COVID-19 status, age in years and sex. The material from the prospective study consisted of cDNA or gDNA derived from T cells, B-cell-depleted T cells, or PBMCs. Samples came from the ongoing ImmuneRACE study (first 160 participants) plus 1,254 subjects from 6 global collaborators. The dataset comprised deeply sampled blood TCRbeta repertoires from subjects exposed to, actively infected with, or recovered from COVID-19. Overall results and qualifications from the work: The amount of clinical and demographic metadata varied by source and participant and was provided uncurated.

TCRbeta CDR3 regions were amplified from genomic DNA using the immunoSEQ Assay, a bias-controlled multiplex PCR. On the study's bioinformatics: Nucleated cell counts per sample were estimated from amplification of reference gene primers within the assay. Sequence reads were collapsed and filtered to measure the absolute abundance of every unique TCRbeta CDR3 rearrangement. For each sample, productive Simpson clonality was calculated as the square root of Simpson's diversity index across productive rearrangements. The immuneACCESS repertoire file appears here via TCRdb, limited to in-frame rearrangements. These files lack a portion of the clones; in checked studies, under half of the deficit traces to unresolved V genes, and the cause of the others is not known. Clone size and V and J calls were adopted from that table, with D and trimming inferred from the DNA. Counted in this sample were about 150,000 clones; roughly 84% of them appeared once. The ten largest clones add up to about 7.3% of the sample.

Collaborating institutions collected whole blood in K2EDTA tubes following their own protocols. For TCRbeta analysis, collaborator samples were shipped as frozen whole blood, as isolated PBMCs, or as DNA extracted from either sample type. The germline V gene provides CDR1 MNHNS and CDR2 SASEGT. V sheds 0 bases and J sheds 6 bases, leaving 24 bases between their ends. From its cysteine to its phenylalanine, the CDR3 spans 19 amino acids. Here the CDR3 DNA is all that survives: 57 bases in frame from base 1. This clone was counted a single time. What antigen it recognizes has not been identified. With a much larger clone just one base away, this may be a read error.

This receptor chain uses TRBV6-1 and TRBJ1-3, with the D gene call left open. Sequenced sample: peripheral blood. This clonotype originated in a man aged 50 to 60 with active or convalescent COVID-19. The DNA sequence follows: TGTGCCAGCAGTGAAGCTGGGAGCAGCGCAGGCCAAGCCGAAAACACCATATATTTT. This encodes CASSEAGSSAGQAENTIYF.